This T cell receptor (beta chain) was retrieved from a study of blood T cell repertoires in COVID-19. This CDR3 has 14 amino acids. Per the germline V gene, CDR1 is SNHLY and CDR2 is FYNNEI. V shed 5 bases, J shed 7 bases, and the junction held 7 bases outside the gene matches. Source study methods: Researchers report that nucleated cell counts were estimated from reference gene primer amplification. Clones were sequenced by immunoSEQ multiplex PCR, and TCRdb holds only the in-frame ones, with some missing. V and J calls and clone size come straight from that table; D and trimming were deduced from the DNA. Found here are 200,000 to 250,000 clones, about 88% of them singletons; the top ten hold 15% to 20%. Patients at the Seattle site were enrolled during active infection and followed longitudinally.

The sequenced sample consisted of peripheral blood. This sequence was found in a man over 45 with COVID-19, enrolled during active disease. The V gene is TRBV2, the J gene TRBJ2-1, with 8 bases that match TRBD2. For the CDR3, the DNA is TGTGCCAGCAGTTTACCGACTAGCGTTAATGAGCAGTTCTTC. Protein: CASSLPTSVNEQFF.